The clone carrying this TCR beta chain was seen just once. The antigen remains unidentified. This sample was taken from a study of T-cell memory formation after mild COVID-19. Study-level background: Largely, TCR clusters stayed within a single donor.

Study results and caveats: Among clones contracting day 15 to 85, CD4/CD8 was balanced, whereas later expanders leaned CD4+.

TCR alpha and TCR beta cDNA libraries carrying sample barcodes and UMIs came from 5'RACE with constant-segment primers. TCRdb reprocessed the 5' RACE reads via MiXCR and lists one record per CDR3 protein. The top ten hold roughly 8.3% of the sample, which has fewer than 650,000 distinct CDR3 sequences, roughly a fifth seen once. Input material: PBMCs or a T cell subset sorted from them (not recorded which). The receptor's source is an adult woman who had mild COVID-19 (a few samples of this study predate the infection). Cell type and time point are not known.

The CDR3 nucleotides read TGTGCCACCAGCAGAGGGGCCGGGGGTTCTGGGGCCAACGTCCTGACTTTC. Protein sequence: CATSRGAGGSGANVLTF. V usage is TRBV15 and J usage is TRBJ2-6; D is possibly TRBD2 (6 bases). The germline V and J ends were trimmed by 1 base and 1 base, with 11 bases remaining between them. Germline assignment: CDR1 LNHNV and CDR2 YYDKDF (reference sequence). The CDR3 runs 17 residues.